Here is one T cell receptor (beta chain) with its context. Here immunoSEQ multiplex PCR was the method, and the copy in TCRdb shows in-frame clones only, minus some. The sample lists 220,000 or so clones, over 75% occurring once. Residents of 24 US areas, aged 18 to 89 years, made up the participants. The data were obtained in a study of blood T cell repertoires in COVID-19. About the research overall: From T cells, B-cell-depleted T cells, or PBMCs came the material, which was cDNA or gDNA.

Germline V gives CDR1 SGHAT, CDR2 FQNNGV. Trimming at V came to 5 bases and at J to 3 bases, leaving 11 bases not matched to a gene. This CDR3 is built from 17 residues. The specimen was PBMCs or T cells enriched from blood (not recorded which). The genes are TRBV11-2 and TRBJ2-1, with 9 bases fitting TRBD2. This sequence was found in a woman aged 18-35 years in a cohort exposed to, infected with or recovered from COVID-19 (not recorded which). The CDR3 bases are TGTGCCAGCAGCCTACCCGGGACTAGCCGGTACTACAATGAGCAGTTCTTC. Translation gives CASSLPGTSRYYNEQFF.